One T cell receptor beta chain is described in this entry. Just one base apart from a much larger clone, this may be a read error. The sample belongs to a study of CDR3 diversity in severe acne. MiXCR was run by TCRdb on the PCR reads, yielding one entry per CDR3 protein. The table has more than 85,000 distinct CDR3 sequences, around 53% seen once. CDR3 length: 13 residues. The germline V gene has CDR1 SQVTM and CDR2 ANQGSEA. This TCR was sampled from a male donor with acne. The chain combines TRBV29-1 with TRBJ1-1, with D maybe TRBD1 (6 bases). Specimen: blood. The CDR3, as DNA: TGCGGCGCTGGGACATTTTCAAACACTGAAGCTTTCTTT. Translated: CGAGTFSNTEAFF.